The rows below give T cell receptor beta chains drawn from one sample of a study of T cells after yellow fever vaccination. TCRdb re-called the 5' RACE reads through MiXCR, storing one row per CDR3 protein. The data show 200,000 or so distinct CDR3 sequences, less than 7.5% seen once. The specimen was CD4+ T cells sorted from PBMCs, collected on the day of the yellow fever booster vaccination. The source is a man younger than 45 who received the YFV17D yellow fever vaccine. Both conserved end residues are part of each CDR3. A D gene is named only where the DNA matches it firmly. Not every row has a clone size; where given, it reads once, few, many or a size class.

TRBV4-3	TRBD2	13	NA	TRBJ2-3	CASTAGDADTQYF	TGCGCCAGCACAGCGGGAGACGCAGATACGCAGTATTTT
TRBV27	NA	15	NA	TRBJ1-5	CASRSSRTVNQPQHF	TGTGCCAGCAGATCCTCCCGGACGGTTAATCAGCCCCAGCATTTT
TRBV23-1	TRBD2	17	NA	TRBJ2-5	CASSPTSGRPLEETQYF	TGCGCCAGCAGTCCAACTAGCGGGAGGCCTCTGGAGGAGACCCAGTACTTC
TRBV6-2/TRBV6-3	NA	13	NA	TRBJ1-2	CASSLFGDYGYTF	TGTGCCAGCAGTCTATTTGGGGACTATGGCTACACCTTC
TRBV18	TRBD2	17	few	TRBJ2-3	CASSQSSGRAGTDTQYF	TGTGCCAGCTCGCAGTCTAGCGGGAGGGCCGGCACAGATACGCAGTATTTT
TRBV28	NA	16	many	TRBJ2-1	CASSSPGLGRFNEQFF	TGTGCCAGCAGCAGTCCGGGACTGGGCCGGTTTAATGAGCAGTTCTTC
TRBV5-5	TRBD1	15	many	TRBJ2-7	CASSFGQGRTYEQYF	TGTGCCAGCAGCTTTGGACAGGGGCGAACCTACGAGCAGTACTTC
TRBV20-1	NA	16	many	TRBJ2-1	CSATDFRADRQHEQFF	TGCAGTGCTACCGACTTTCGCGCAGACCGCCAACATGAGCAGTTCTTC
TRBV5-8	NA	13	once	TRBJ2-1	CAISSGVVSEQFF	TGTGCCATCAGCTCCGGGGTCGTCAGTGAGCAGTTCTTC
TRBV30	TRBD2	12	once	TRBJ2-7	CAYTWGGYEQYF	TGTGCCTATACGTGGGGGGGATACGAGCAGTACTTC
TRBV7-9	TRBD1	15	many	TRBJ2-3	CASSLVLSRGDTQYF	TGTGCCAGCAGCTTAGTTCTGTCCAGGGGGGATACGCAGTATTTT
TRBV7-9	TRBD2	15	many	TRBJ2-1	CASNIRGGRLNEQFF	TGTGCCAGCAACATCCGCGGCGGGAGATTGAATGAGCAGTTCTTC
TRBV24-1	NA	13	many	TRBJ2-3	CATSLKRGDTQYF	TGTGCCACCAGCTTAAAGAGGGGAGATACGCAGTATTTT
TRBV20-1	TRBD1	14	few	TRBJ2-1	CSARSLDRGDEQFF	TGCAGTGCTAGATCACTAGACAGGGGGGATGAGCAGTTCTTC
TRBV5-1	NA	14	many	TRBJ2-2	CASSPGQNTGELFF	TGTGCCAGCAGCCCGGGACAGAACACCGGGGAGCTGTTTTTT
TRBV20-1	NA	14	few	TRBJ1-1	CSARVAGARTEAFF	TGCAGTGCTAGAGTAGCGGGGGCAAGGACTGAAGCTTTCTTT
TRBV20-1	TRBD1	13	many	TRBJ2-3	CTVGAGGADTQYF	TGCACCGTGGGGGCAGGGGGCGCAGATACGCAGTATTTT
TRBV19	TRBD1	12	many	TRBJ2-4	CASSTLGQDLYF	TGTGCCAGTAGTACCCTCGGACAGGATCTGTACTTC
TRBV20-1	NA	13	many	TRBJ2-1	CSVRRDPYNEQFF	TGCAGTGTACGGAGGGACCCATACAATGAGCAGTTCTTC
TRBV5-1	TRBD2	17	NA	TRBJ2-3	CASSLELAGVGTDTQYF	TGCGCCAGCAGCTTGGAATTAGCGGGAGTAGGCACAGATACGCAGTATTTT
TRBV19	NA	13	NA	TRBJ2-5	CATRGQQGETQYF	TGTGCCACCAGGGGTCAGCAGGGTGAGACCCAGTACTTC
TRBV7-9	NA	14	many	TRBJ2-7	CASSLVPNSYEQYF	TGTGCCAGCAGCTTAGTCCCTAACTCCTACGAGCAGTACTTC
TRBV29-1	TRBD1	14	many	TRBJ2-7	CSVGRQGDSYEQYF	TGCAGCGTCGGTAGACAGGGGGATTCCTACGAGCAGTACTTC
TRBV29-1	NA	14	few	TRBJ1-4	CSVAAGSTNEKLFF	TGCAGCGTTGCCGCAGGGTCAACTAATGAAAAACTGTTTTTT
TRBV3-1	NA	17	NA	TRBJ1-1	CASSQGGIRGGGTEAFF	TGTGCCAGCAGCCAAGGAGGAATCAGGGGCGGAGGCACTGAAGCTTTCTTT
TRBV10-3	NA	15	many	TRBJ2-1	CAISESEASVGEQFF	TGTGCCATCAGTGAGTCAGAGGCGTCAGTAGGTGAGCAGTTCTTC
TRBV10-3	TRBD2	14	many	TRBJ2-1	CAISKAGGDNEQFF	TGTGCCATCAGTAAAGCGGGAGGGGACAATGAGCAGTTCTTC
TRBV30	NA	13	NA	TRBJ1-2	CAGPPKGNYGYTF	TGTGCCGGCCCTCCCAAGGGAAACTATGGCTACACCTTC
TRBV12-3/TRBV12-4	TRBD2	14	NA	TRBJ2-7	CASSFTPGGYEQYF	TGTGCCAGCAGTTTTACCCCGGGGGGTTACGAGCAGTACTTC
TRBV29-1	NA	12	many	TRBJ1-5	CSVEDSNQPQHF	TGCAGCGTTGAAGATAGCAATCAGCCCCAGCATTTT
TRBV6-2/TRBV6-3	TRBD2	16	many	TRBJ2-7	CASSYSTRSSGGEQYF	TGTGCCAGCAGTTACTCGACTCGGTCTAGCGGCGGCGAGCAGTACTTC
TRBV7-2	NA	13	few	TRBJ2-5	CASSRIRFETQYF	TGTGCCAGCAGCCGGATCCGGTTTGAGACCCAGTACTTC
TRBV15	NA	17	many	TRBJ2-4	CATSRDGGTRAKNIQYF	TGTGCCACCAGCAGAGATGGGGGGACGCGAGCCAAAAACATTCAGTACTTC
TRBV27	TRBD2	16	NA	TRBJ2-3	CASSLYPGLGADTQYF	TGTGCCAGCAGTTTATACCCGGGACTAGGGGCTGATACGCAGTATTTT
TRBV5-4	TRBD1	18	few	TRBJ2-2	CASSIPNPGQGASGELFF	TGTGCCAGCAGCATTCCGAATCCGGGACAGGGGGCTTCGGGGGAGCTGTTTTTT
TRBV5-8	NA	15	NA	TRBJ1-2	CASSLSGKKDYGYTF	TGTGCCAGCAGCTTGTCGGGCAAGAAGGACTATGGCTACACCTTC
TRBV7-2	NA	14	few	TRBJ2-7	CASSLLGHSYEQYF	TGTGCCAGCAGCTTACTGGGACACTCCTACGAGCAGTACTTC
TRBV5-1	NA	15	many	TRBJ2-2	CASSSGGQNTGELFF	TGCGCCAGCAGCAGCGGCGGTCAGAACACCGGGGAGCTGTTTTTT
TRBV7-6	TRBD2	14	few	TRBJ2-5	CASSRSSGHETQYF	TGTGCCAGCAGCAGATCTAGCGGTCACGAGACCCAGTACTTC
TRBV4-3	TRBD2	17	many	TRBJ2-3	CASSQDPPSGSRDTQYF	TGCGCCAGCAGCCAAGATCCTCCCAGCGGGAGCAGGGATACGCAGTATTTT
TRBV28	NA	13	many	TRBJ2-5	CASSEGIQETQYF	TGTGCCAGCAGCGAGGGGATCCAAGAGACCCAGTACTTC